This is a list of T cell receptor beta chains from one sample in a study of CD8+ T cells in alopecia areata. Assay used: immunoSEQ multiplex PCR; TCRdb lists only in-frame clones, some missing. The table lists some 200,000 clones, approximately 56% of them singletons. Specimen: CD4+ T cells sorted from blood, collected at week 4, from a patient treated with tofacitinib. These receptors originate from a human donor with alopecia areata. The CDR3 runs from the conserved cysteine through the conserved F or W. The order of the fields is J gene, clone size, V gene, D gene, CDR3 protein, CDR3 DNA. A D gene is named only where the DNA matches it firmly. For some rows the clone size is stated as once, few or many, or as a class when expanded; others skip it.

j_gene: TRBJ2-1; abundance: -; v_gene: TRBV6-5; d_gene: -; CDR3aa: CASSYGPSRNNEQFF; CDR3nt: TGTGCCAGCAGTTACGGGCCATCACGAAACAATGAGCAGTTCTTC
j_gene: TRBJ2-5; abundance: -; v_gene: TRBV7-2; d_gene: TRBD2; CDR3aa: CASSLGWGGLQYF; CDR3nt: TGTGCCAGCAGCTTAGGTTGGGGGGGTCTCCAGTACTTC
j_gene: TRBJ1-4; abundance: -; v_gene: TRBV19; d_gene: -; CDR3aa: CASSRNRGGGNEKLFF; CDR3nt: TGTGCCAGTAGCCGAAACCGCGGGGGAGGTAATGAAAAACTGTTTTTT
j_gene: TRBJ2-5; abundance: few; v_gene: TRBV29-1; d_gene: TRBD1; CDR3aa: CSVEPGTGETQYF; CDR3nt: TGCAGCGTTGAACCAGGGACAGGGGAGACCCAGTACTTC
j_gene: TRBJ2-7; abundance: -; v_gene: TRBV29-1; d_gene: -; CDR3aa: CSVEEFGEFTYEQYF; CDR3nt: TGCAGCGTTGAAGAATTTGGGGAGTTCACCTACGAGCAGTACTTC
j_gene: TRBJ2-2; abundance: few; v_gene: TRBV28; d_gene: -; CDR3aa: CASSLGPSGFNTGELFF; CDR3nt: TGTGCCAGCAGTTTAGGCCCCTCGGGCTTCAACACCGGGGAGCTGTTTTTT
j_gene: TRBJ1-4; abundance: -; v_gene: TRBV27; d_gene: -; CDR3aa: CASSSTGPNEKLFF; CDR3nt: TGTGCCAGCAGTTCGACAGGACCTAATGAAAAACTGTTTTTT
j_gene: TRBJ2-5; abundance: -; v_gene: TRBV7-6; d_gene: -; CDR3aa: CASSLGEREVGTQYF; CDR3nt: TGTGCCAGCAGCTTAGGCGAGAGGGAAGTCGGGACCCAGTACTTC
j_gene: TRBJ1-6; abundance: -; v_gene: TRBV30; d_gene: -; CDR3aa: CAWSGTYNSPLHF; CDR3nt: TGTGCCTGGAGCGGGACCTATAATTCACCCCTCCACTTT
j_gene: TRBJ1-1; abundance: -; v_gene: TRBV11-2; d_gene: -; CDR3aa: CASSLDGGSAGEAFF; CDR3nt: TGTGCCAGCAGCTTAGATGGTGGGTCCGCGGGCGAAGCTTTCTTT
j_gene: TRBJ1-1; abundance: few; v_gene: TRBV11-1; d_gene: -; CDR3aa: CASSLEAGDAAFF; CDR3nt: TGTGCCAGCAGCTTAGAGGCGGGTGACGCAGCTTTCTTT
j_gene: TRBJ1-1; abundance: -; v_gene: TRBV19; d_gene: -; CDR3aa: CASSDRTNTEAFF; CDR3nt: TGTGCCAGTAGCGACAGGACGAACACTGAAGCTTTCTTT
j_gene: TRBJ2-4; abundance: -; v_gene: TRBV20-1; d_gene: -; CDR3aa: CSASKDLIQYF; CDR3nt: TGCAGTGCTAGCAAGGACTTGATTCAGTACTTC
j_gene: TRBJ1-1; abundance: -; v_gene: TRBV29-1; d_gene: -; CDR3aa: CSVEDRKGGTEAFF; CDR3nt: TGCAGCGTTGAAGATCGGAAGGGGGGCACTGAAGCTTTCTTT
j_gene: TRBJ1-1; abundance: -; v_gene: TRBV11-2; d_gene: -; CDR3aa: CASSLVELNTEAFF; CDR3nt: TGTGCCAGCAGCTTAGTGGAACTGAACACTGAAGCTTTCTTT
j_gene: TRBJ2-1; abundance: -; v_gene: TRBV20-1; d_gene: -; CDR3aa: CSANSGEQFF; CDR3nt: TGCAGTGCTAATTCGGGTGAGCAGTTCTTC
j_gene: TRBJ1-2; abundance: -; v_gene: TRBV30; d_gene: -; CDR3aa: CAWNVGRDTYGYTF; CDR3nt: TGTGCCTGGAATGTGGGCCGGGACACCTATGGCTACACCTTC
j_gene: TRBJ2-2; abundance: few; v_gene: TRBV5-1; d_gene: -; CDR3aa: CASSLASNTGELFF; CDR3nt: TGCGCCAGCAGCTTAGCTAGCAACACCGGGGAGCTGTTTTTT
j_gene: TRBJ2-1; abundance: -; v_gene: TRBV7-2; d_gene: -; CDR3aa: CASSFERYNEQFF; CDR3nt: TGTGCCAGCAGCTTTGAGAGGTACAATGAGCAGTTCTTC
j_gene: TRBJ2-3; abundance: -; v_gene: TRBV7-9; d_gene: TRBD2; CDR3aa: CASSQRGGLTDTQYF; CDR3nt: TGTGCCAGCAGCCAGCGGGGGGGCCTCACAGATACGCAGTATTTT